Described below is a single T cell receptor (beta chain) sequence and its context. The data originate from a study of blood T cell repertoires in COVID-19. Study at large: From the United States, Italy and Spain came samples of acute and convalescent COVID-19. In each case, the material was cDNA or gDNA derived from T cells, B-cell-depleted T cells, or PBMCs.

Germline trimming cut 9 bases from V and 8 bases from J; bases unmatched to any gene: 9. The CDR3 sequence is 12 residues long. Germline assignment: CDR1 SGDLS and CDR2 YYNGEE. Per the authors' pipeline: The assay estimated nucleated cells by amplifying reference gene primers. Sequenced by immunoSEQ multiplex PCR; TCRdb stores in-frame clones only, minus some. Clone size and V and J calls were adopted from that table, with D and trimming inferred from the DNA. The table records roughly 250,000 clones, around 89% of them present only once. This chain connects TRBV9 to TRBJ1-2; 8 positions agree with TRBD1. The clonotype was recovered from a man between 60 and 70 years old who had recovered from COVID-19. What was sequenced was peripheral blood. The CDR3 nucleotides are TGTGCCACCGAGGACAGGGTAGGCGGCTACACCTTC. Protein sequence: CATEDRVGGYTF.